These 12 T cell receptor beta chains came from one sample sequenced in a study of T-cell reconstitution after alpha-beta-depleted transplantation in children (dated by TCRdb to 2015 to 2016). The library came from PCR. Data came from an Illumina HiSeq 2500. TCR libraries were prepared with molecular barcoding, using unique molecular identifiers to normalize TCRbeta repertoire quantification. Using fastp at Q25 and MiXCR, TCRdb reprocessed the public reads and kept productive beta chains. Identical CDR3 proteins give one entry, which carries the most common genes and DNA. The table for this sample lists about a million distinct CDR3 sequences; 25% to 30% of them were counted only once. Roughly 31% of the sample lies in the top ten. What the treatment or condition label conveys for this sample: allogeneic hematopoietic cell transplantation with graft depleted of TCRalphabeta T cells and CD19 B cells.

Sequences were derived from PBMCs, mostly from graft donor cells, sampled 360 days after TCRalphabeta/CD19-depleted stem cell transplant. The receptors shown here come from a boy less than two years old who had a stem cell transplant for SCID, so the T cells may come from the graft donor.

This sequence joins TRBV20-1 and TRBJ1-5, with D possibly being TRBD1 (5 bases). CDR3 length: 13 amino acids. Germline assignment: CDR1 DFQATT and CDR2 SNEGSKA (reference sequence). Between the trimmed V and J ends, which lost 6 bases and 3 bases, there was a span of 12 bases. The CDR3 sequence is CSANGHHNQPQHF. For the CDR3, the DNA is TGCAGTGCCAACGGACACCACAATCAGCCCCAGCATTTT.

The chain uses TRBV29-1 and TRBJ2-7; D possibly uses TRBD1 or TRBD2 (6 bases each). The CDR3 has 15 residues. CDR1 is SQVTM, CDR2 ANQGSEA, per germline. The ends were cut back, 2 bases at V and 6 bases at J, with 20 bases in the middle. The CDR3 is CSVELGRRGAAEQYF. The CDR3 DNA reads as TGCAGCGTTGAATTAGGACGGAGGGGGGCCGCCGAGCAGTACTTC.

V gene TRBV30 combines with J gene TRBJ2-3; 7 bases are shared with TRBD2. In germline, CDR1 is GTSNPN, CDR2 SVGIG (reference sequence). The CDR3 consists of 14 residues. With 8 bases clipped from V and 2 bases from J, the junction kept 10 bases outside the gene matches. CDR3 residues: CAGERGDITDTQYF. The CDR3 nucleotides are TGTGCCGGGGAGCGGGGAGACATCACAGATACGCAGTATTTT. The full variable domain, in which reference TRBV30 and TRBJ2-3 provide the parts outside the CDR3, is SQTIHQWPATLVQPVGSPLSLECTVEGTSNPNLYWYRQAAGRGLQLLFYSVGIGQISSEVPQNLSASRPQDRQFILSSKKLLLSDSGFYLCAGERGDITDTQYFGPGTRLTVL.

The V gene is TRBV6-2 or TRBV6-3, the J gene TRBJ2-1; no clear D. Per the germline V gene, CDR1 is MNHEY and CDR2 is SVGEGT. The CDR3 has 15 residues. Between the trimmed V and J ends, which lost 1 base and 1 base, there was a span of 8 bases. As DNA, the CDR3 is TGTGCCAGCAGTTACTGGGCGGATTCCTACAATGAGCAGTTCTTC. Amino acids: CASSYWADSYNEQFF.

This rearrangement joins TRBV12-3 or TRBV12-4 to TRBJ2-5, with 9 bases fitting TRBD2. The CDR3 length is 15 residues. J was trimmed by 2 bases and V by 5 bases; bases with no gene match: 6. The CDR3 DNA reads TGTGCCAGCAGTCGCCTGACTAGCGGTCAAGAGACCCAGTACTTC. Its translation is CASSRLTSGQETQYF.

This clonotype was seen more than once but under ten times. V gene TRBV2 combines with J gene TRBJ2-7; maybe TRBD1 (6 bases). The CDR3 is made up of 13 amino acids. Trimming stripped 5 bases from V and 2 bases from J, with 10 bases between. Germline V CDR1 and CDR2: SNHLY, FYNNEI. CDR3 nucleotide sequence: TGTGCCAGCAGTAAGGACAGTACCTACGAGCAGTACTTC. Amino acid sequence: CASSKDSTYEQYF.

The chain couples TRBV5-1 to TRBJ1-2; D gene ambiguous. CDR1 SGHRS and CDR2 YFSETQ come from the germline V gene. The CDR3 covers 15 residues. Trimming shortened V by 4 bases and J by 5 bases, and 18 bases separated the two germline ends. The CDR3 coding sequence is TGCGCCAGCAGCCCGGACGGGGTCGGAGGTTATGGCTACACCTTC. It is translated as CASSPDGVGGYGYTF.

This clonotype was counted a few times. This sequence joins TRBV29-1 and TRBJ2-1; D is unresolved. The CDR3 has 12 amino acids. Germline V gene sequence: CDR1 SQVTM, CDR2 ANQGSEA. V lost 5 bases and J lost 8, with 13 bases in between. The CDR3 is CSVSSAAHEQFF. The DNA of the CDR3 is TGCAGCGTTAGCAGCGCAGCTCATGAGCAGTTCTTC.

The J gene is TRBJ2-6, the V gene TRBV27; a possible D gene is TRBD2 (6 bases). Germline values: CDR1 MNHEY, CDR2 SMNVEV (reference sequence). V was trimmed by 3 bases and J by 0 bases, leaving 15 bases between them. This CDR3 is built from 18 residues. In DNA, the CDR3 is TGTGCCAGCAGTTTTTCAGGGAGGCTGCGCTCTGGGGCCAACGTCCTGACTTTC. Its translation: CASSFSGRLRSGANVLTF.

The chain recombines TRBV5-1 with TRBJ2-7, with 11 bases that match TRBD1. Germline V gene lookup returns CDR1 SGHRS and CDR2 YFSETQ. The CDR3 runs 16 residues. Unmatched junction bases numbered 4, after V lost 0 bases and J lost 2 bases. CDR3 coding DNA: TGCGCCAGCAGCTTGGGACCGGGACAGGGGGCCTACGAGCAGTACTTC. This sequence encodes CASSLGPGQGAYEQYF.

The chain combines TRBV5-1 with TRBJ2-1; perhaps TRBD1 as D (6 bases). The CDR3 is 15 amino acids. V gave up 4 bases and J gave up 7 bases, with 18 bases separating them. From germline, CDR1 is SGHRS and CDR2 YFSETQ. This chain's CDR3 is CASSPVTGLLNEQFF. CDR3 sequence (DNA): TGCGCCAGCAGCCCCGTTACAGGGCTTCTGAATGAGCAGTTCTTC.

This clonotype was counted a few times. This chain joins TRBV20-1 and TRBJ2-7, with D perhaps matching TRBD1 (6 bases). The CDR3 runs 14 residues. Trimming cost V 3 bases and J 3 bases, with 15 bases left between them. Germline values: CDR1 DFQATT, CDR2 SNEGSKA (reference sequence). The CDR3 reads CSASNVDSHYEQYF. CDR3 DNA sequence: TGCAGTGCTAGCAACGTGGACAGTCACTACGAGCAGTACTTC.